This TCR beta chain was identified during a study of blood T cell repertoires in COVID-19. Background on the study: Sites in the United States, Italy and Spain provided acute and convalescent COVID-19 samples. The cDNA or gDNA used as material had been derived from T cells, B-cell-depleted T cells, or PBMCs.

Original processing notes: Using reference gene primer amplification, nucleated cell counts were estimated. Profiling relied on immunoSEQ multiplex PCR, and the TCRdb table lists in-frame clones only, not all of them. From that table come the V and J calls and clone size; the DNA was used to work out D and trimming. The sample consists of 250,000 to 300,000 clones, around 81% of them appearing once. This CDR3 is 17 amino acids long. CDR1 is SGHRS and CDR2 is YFSETQ in the germline V gene. V was shortened by 3 bases and J by 0 bases, with 18 bases between the two germline ends. Sequenced: peripheral blood. This clonotype was obtained from a woman aged 55-69 years with active or convalescent COVID-19. The chain couples TRBV5-1 to TRBJ1-1; the D gene is possibly TRBD1 (6 bases). CDR3 coding DNA: TGCGCCAGCAGCTCGGACAGCCAAAAGGGGATGAACACTGAAGCTTTCTTT. This sequence encodes CASSSDSQKGMNTEAFF.